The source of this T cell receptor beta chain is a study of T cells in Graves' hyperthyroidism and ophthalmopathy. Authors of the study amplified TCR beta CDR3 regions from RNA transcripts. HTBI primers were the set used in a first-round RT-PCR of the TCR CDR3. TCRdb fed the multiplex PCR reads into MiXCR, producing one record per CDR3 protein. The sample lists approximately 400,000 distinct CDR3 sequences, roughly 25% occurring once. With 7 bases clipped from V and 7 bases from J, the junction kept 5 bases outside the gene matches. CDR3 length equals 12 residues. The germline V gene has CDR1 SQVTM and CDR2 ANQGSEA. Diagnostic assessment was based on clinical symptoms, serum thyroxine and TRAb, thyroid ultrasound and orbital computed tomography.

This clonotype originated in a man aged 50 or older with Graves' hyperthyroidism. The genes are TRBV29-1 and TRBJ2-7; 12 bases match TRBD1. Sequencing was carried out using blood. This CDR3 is CSAGQGAEEQYF. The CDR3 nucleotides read TGCAGCGCGGGACAGGGGGCCGAGGAGCAGTACTTC.